Below are 6 T cell receptor beta chains sequenced from a single sample in a study of shared clonotypes between healthy human individuals. Sequencing used immunoSEQ multiplex PCR; TCRdb keeps in-frame clones, though not all of them. The sample contains more than 2 million clones, approximately 95% of which appear only once. The sample consisted of naive CD4+ T cells sorted from blood. The subset here: CD45RA+ positively selected. Receptors were obtained from a man aged 18-30 years in good health.

J is TRBJ2-7 and V is TRBV9; D possibly corresponds to TRBD1 (5 bases). In germline, CDR1 is SGDLS, CDR2 YYNGEE. The CDR3 is 13 residues long. V was cut by 3 bases and J by 1 base, with 8 bases left in between. The CDR3 DNA sequence: TGTGCCAGCAGCGCGGACACATCCTACGAGCAGTACTTC. This gives the protein CASSADTSYEQYF.

The CDR3 region has the DNA TGTGCCAGTAGTATTGCAGCAGCCAAAAACATTCAGTACTTC. This gives the protein CASSIAAAKNIQYF. The chain links TRBV19 to TRBJ2-4; D not certain. The CDR3 contains 14 residues. Trimming took off 3 bases at V and 0 bases at J, with 6 bases between the two ends. The germline gives CDR1 LNHDA, CDR2 SQIVND (reference sequence).

In its sample, this clone was seen once. The chain couples TRBV4-1 to TRBJ1-2; no clear D gene. This CDR3 contains 16 residues. The V end lost 3 bases, the J end lost 5 bases, and 19 bases lay between the germline ends. Per germline, CDR1 MGHRA and CDR2 YSYEKL. CDR3 in DNA: TGCGCCAGCAGCCATTCGGAGGTAGAACGAACTTATGGCTACACCTTC. Encoded protein: CASSHSEVERTYGYTF.

The chain links TRBV18 to TRBJ1-1; 8 positions match TRBD1. After removal of 1 base from V and 0 bases from J, the junction contained 1 base not matched to a gene. Looked up from germline, CDR1 is KGHSH and CDR2 is LQKENI. The CDR3 totals 15 residues. The CDR3 protein is CASSPLDRVNTEAFF. The CDR3 DNA is TGTGCCAGCTCACCACTGGACAGGGTGAACACTGAAGCTTTCTTT.

J is TRBJ2-7 and V is TRBV7-2; TRBD2 agrees at 7 bases. The CDR3 runs to 15 residues. The V gene end was trimmed by 5 bases and the J gene end by 5 bases; junction bases not matched to a gene: 12. CDR1 SGHTA and CDR2 FQGNSA come from the germline V gene. The CDR3 region is CASSTAGLRSNEQYF. The DNA for the CDR3 is TGTGCCAGCAGCACGGCGGGACTACGGTCCAACGAGCAGTACTTC.

The rearrangement uses TRBV20-1 and TRBJ2-3; D might be TRBD1 or TRBD2, each matching 5 bases. CDR3 length equals 11 residues. V lost 5 bases and J lost 8, with 11 bases in between. Germline V gene lookup returns CDR1 DFQATT and CDR2 SNEGSKA (reference sequence). The CDR3 sequence: CSAGGFGTQYF. CDR3 DNA sequence: TGCAGTGCTGGGGGTTTTGGTACGCAGTATTTT.